The T cell receptor (beta chain) under discussion was sequenced for a study of monozygotic twins with inflammatory bowel disease. The CDR3 extends over 15 amino acids. CDR1 is MGHRA, CDR2 YSYEKL, per germline. The study, taken as a whole, reports: Cells of different T cell subtypes could not be told apart. Differing immunosuppressive treatments may have added variability to patient repertoires.

Worth noting for this clonotype: Its antigen remains unknown.

From approximately 3,500 ng of total RNA, each TCR library was prepared. After re-calling the 5' RACE reads, TCRdb lists one entry per CDR3 protein, DNA absent. The sample has approximately 120,000 distinct CDR3 sequences; the top ten hold 9.5% to 15%. This rearrangement joins TRBV4-1 to TRBJ1-2; TCRdb selects TRBD1, and the lack of DNA leaves this call unchecked. This TCR was sampled from a human donor with ulcerative colitis or Crohn's disease, or a healthy co-twin of an affected twin (not recorded which). The specimen sequenced was blood. The chain's CDR3 is CASSRSPGQGAGYTF.